Following are 22 T cell receptor beta chains from one sample sequenced in a study of T-cell reconstitution after alpha-beta-depleted transplantation in children. Unique molecular identifiers featured in how the TCRbeta library was prepared. TCRdb re-called the PCR reads with MiXCR, one entry per CDR3 protein. The data contain approximately 50,000 distinct CDR3 sequences, roughly half of them singletons. Sequences were derived from peripheral blood, sampled before TCRalphabeta/CD19-depleted stem cell transplant. The receptors derive from a boy under two years old with SCID, due to receive a stem cell transplant.

This clonotype was seen a few times. This chain joins TRBV28 and TRBJ2-3, with TRBD1 as a possible D gene (5 bases). Per the germline V gene, CDR1 is MDHEN and CDR2 is SYDVKM. The length of the CDR3 is 16 residues. V lost 2 bases, J lost 4 bases, and 16 bases lay in between. DNA of the CDR3: TGTGCCAGCAGTTTAACAGGCGTCATAGGATCAGATACGCAGTATTTT. It specifies CASSLTGVIGSDTQYF.

The rearrangement links TRBV25-1 to TRBJ2-1, with 12 bases aligning to TRBD2. The CDR3 loop spans 16 amino acids. J was trimmed by 10 bases and V by 4 bases; bases with no gene match: 11. CDR1 is MGHDK, CDR2 SYGVNS, per germline. The CDR3 region has the DNA TGTGCCAGCAGTGCCTATGGAGCTAGCGGGGGGGCGGAGCAGTTCTTC. It encodes CASSAYGASGGAEQFF.

V and J are TRBV7-3 and TRBJ2-2, with D tentatively TRBD2 (5 bases). This CDR3 region has 18 residues. Germline CDR1 SGHTA, CDR2 FQGTGA. Trimming shortened V by 5 bases and J by 0 bases, and 19 bases separated the two germline ends. CDR3 nucleotide sequence: TGTGCCAGCAGCCCCCGGGGTGGGGTATCGACGAACACCGGGGAGCTGTTTTTT. Protein sequence: CASSPRGGVSTNTGELFF.

V usage is TRBV28 and J usage is TRBJ2-1; D unresolved. With 1 base removed from V and 0 bases from J, the gap between germline ends came to 7 bases. Germline CDR1 reads MDHEN; CDR2 reads SYDVKM. The CDR3 consists of 15 residues. CDR3 sequence: CASSLFPISYNEQFF. The CDR3 nucleotides read TGTGCCAGCAGTTTATTCCCCATCTCCTACAATGAGCAGTTCTTC.

This clonotype appeared a few times. Compared with germline, one end of the junction differs, possibly owing to a read error. The chain is built from TRBV5-6 and TRBJ2-5; possible D gene TRBD1, 6 bases. This CDR3 is built from 15 residues. The germline V gene has CDR1 SGHDT and CDR2 YYEEEE. CDR3 bases: TGTTCCAGCAGGTCCGTCCGGACAGCGCAAGAGACCCAGTACTTC. Amino acid sequence: CSSRSVRTAQETQYF.

This chain connects TRBV20-1 to TRBJ2-1; perhaps TRBD1 as D (6 bases). V lost 2 bases to trimming and J lost 5 bases, with 16 bases between them. Germline-derived CDR1 and CDR2 are DFQATT and SNEGSKA (reference sequence). The CDR3 runs to 15 residues. The CDR3 spells CSARRGHRLNNEQFF. CDR3 in DNA: TGCAGTGCTAGACGGGGACACCGGCTTAACAATGAGCAGTTCTTC.

J is TRBJ2-5 and V is TRBV5-6, with 9 nucleotides matching TRBD1. CDR1 and CDR2 (germline): SGHDT, YYEEEE. Germline trimming cut 3 bases from V and 3 bases from J; bases unmatched to any gene: 6. This CDR3 has 15 amino acids. In DNA, the CDR3 is TGTGCCAGCAGCTCCCCCGGGACAGGGAAAGAGACCCAGTACTTC. Translating it yields CASSSPGTGKETQYF.

The J gene is TRBJ2-7, the V gene TRBV6-2 or TRBV6-3, with 7 bases identical to TRBD1. In germline, CDR1 is MNHEY, CDR2 SVGEGT. This CDR3 region has 12 residues. The ends lost 5 bases at V and 11 bases at J; junction bases unmatched: 9. CDR3 sequence (DNA): TGTGCCAGCAGTCCTCACACAGGGGCGGAGTACTTC. Translated: CASSPHTGAEYF.

By its share, this clonotype is medium-sized. The chain carries TRBV20-1 and TRBJ2-1; D tentatively reads TRBD1 or TRBD2 (5 bases each). Trimming took 1 base from V and 2 from J, leaving 12 bases between them. The CDR3 spans 15 residues. Germline assignment: CDR1 DFQATT and CDR2 SNEGSKA (reference sequence). CDR3 amino acids: CSARGDLRAYNEQFF. The CDR3, as DNA: TGCAGTGCTAGAGGGGACCTAAGGGCCTACAATGAGCAGTTCTTC.

This clonotype was counted only a few times. The V call is TRBV4-1, the J call TRBJ2-2, with TRBD1 identical over 7 bases. Losses at the gene ends were 6 bases for V and 4 bases for J; bases not matched to a gene: 11. Looked up from germline, CDR1 is MGHRA and CDR2 is YSYEKL. This CDR3 is 16 amino acids long. The CDR3 loop is CASRESQGSVTGELFF. The CDR3 DNA sequence: TGCGCCAGCAGAGAATCACAGGGGTCGGTCACCGGGGAGCTGTTTTTT.

The CDR3: CASSRGTSGGYYNEQFF. CDR3 DNA: TGTGCCAGCTCTCGAGGCACCAGCGGGGGATACTACAATGAGCAGTTCTTC. The gene calls are TRBV2 and TRBJ2-1, with TRBD2 matching 8 bases. The CDR3 is 17 amino acids. The ends lost 8 bases at V and 3 bases at J; junction bases unmatched: 15. CDR1 is SNHLY and CDR2 is FYNNEI in the germline V gene. Looking up the rest from reference TRBV2 and TRBJ2-1 gives the full variable domain: EPEVTQTPSHQVTQMGQEVILRCVPISNHLYFYWYRQILGQKVEFLVSFYNNEISEKSEIFDDQFSVERPDGSNFTLKIRSTKLEDSAMYFCASSRGTSGGYYNEQFFGPGTRLTVL.

This chain uses TRBV5-1 with TRBJ1-2; possible D gene TRBD1, 6 bases. Germline CDR1 reads SGHRS; CDR2 reads YFSETQ. Trimming left V 1 base short and J 7 bases short, with 20 bases between. This CDR3 has 16 residues. The CDR3 DNA reads as TGCGCCAGCAGCTTGTACGACGGGACACTATCAAGTGGCTACACCTTC. This translates into CASSLYDGTLSSGYTF.

The rearrangement uses TRBV5-6 and TRBJ2-1; 7 bases agree with TRBD2. This CDR3 is built from 14 residues. Losses at the gene ends were 0 bases for V and 3 bases for J; bases not matched to a gene: 0. From germline, CDR1 is SGHDT and CDR2 YYEEEE. The CDR3 DNA reads as TGTGCCAGCAGCTTGGGCGGGGGCTACAATGAGCAGTTCTTC. Translating gives CASSLGGGYNEQFF.

Comments on this clonotype: Germline and junction disagree at one end, which may indicate a read error. The chain joins TRBV4-3 to TRBJ1-1, with D maybe TRBD1 (5 bases). Germline-derived CDR1 and CDR2 are LGHNA and YSLEER. CDR3 length equals 15 residues. The CDR3 nucleotides read TGCGCCAGCAGCCCCAAGGCGGGGGGGAACACTGAAGCGTTCTTT. Translated: CASSPKAGGNTEAFF.

J is TRBJ2-3 and V is TRBV11-2; D is ambiguous. Germline CDR1 reads SGHAT; CDR2 reads FQNNGV. The length of the CDR3 is 13 residues. V lost 6 bases, J lost 12 bases, and 19 bases lay in between. The CDR3 sequence: CASRNQLAVGQYF. In DNA form, the CDR3 reads TGTGCCAGCAGAAACCAGTTAGCCGTGGGCCAGTATTTT.

The chain has TRBV11-2 and TRBJ2-7; 7 bases line up with TRBD1. The CDR3 has 14 amino acids. Germline-derived CDR1 and CDR2 are SGHAT and FQNNGV. V shed 0 bases and J 2 bases; nucleotides not matched to a gene: 1. CDR3 DNA: TGTGCCAGCAGCTTAGAGGGACAGACCTACGAGCAGTACTTC. Residues: CASSLEGQTYEQYF.

A few counts support this clonotype. The chain recombines TRBV20-1 with TRBJ1-5; 8 nucleotides match TRBD1. V shed 3 bases, J shed 5 bases, and the junction held 6 bases outside the gene matches. The germline gives CDR1 DFQATT, CDR2 SNEGSKA (reference sequence). This CDR3 region has 14 residues. The DNA for the CDR3 is TGCAGTGCTAGGACTGCAGGGGGCCATCAGCCCCAGCATTTT. Encoded protein: CSARTAGGHQPQHF.

The chain couples TRBV4-1 to TRBJ2-2; 14 nucleotides agree with TRBD2. Losses at the gene ends were 4 bases for V and 2 bases for J; bases not matched to a gene: 6. Germline V lookup: CDR1 MGHRA, CDR2 YSYEKL. This CDR3 is 18 amino acids long. CDR3 in amino acids: CASSPGGLAGANTGELFF. Written as DNA, the CDR3 is TGCGCCAGCAGCCCCGGGGGACTAGCGGGGGCCAACACCGGGGAGCTGTTTTTT.

The chain combines TRBV29-1 with TRBJ2-1; no definite D call. The V end lost 6 bases, the J end lost 5 bases, and 5 bases lay between the germline ends. The CDR3 consists of 10 residues. Germline V gives CDR1 SQVTM, CDR2 ANQGSEA. For the CDR3, the DNA is TGCAGCGTAGGTAACAATGAGCAGTTCTTC. It translates to CSVGNNEQFF.

This clonotype was counted between two and nine times. CDR3 sequence (DNA): TGTGCCAGCTCAATAGGGTGGGGACAGGGAACCTTTGAACCCCAGCATTTT. Amino acids: CASSIGWGQGTFEPQHF. The V and J genes are TRBV7-2 and TRBJ1-5, with 9 bases aligning to TRBD1. With V trimmed by 8 bases and J by 10 bases, 21 bases remained unmatched. CDR1 is SGHTA and CDR2 is FQGNSA in the germline V gene. This CDR3 contains 17 residues.

Many counts were recorded for this clonotype. The chain recombines TRBV10-3 with TRBJ2-7; D may be TRBD2 (7 bases). Germline-derived CDR1 and CDR2 are ENHRY and SYGVKD. The CDR3 sequence is 17 residues long. Trimming pared 6 bases from V and 3 bases from J, leaving 24 bases between. CDR3 in DNA: TGTGCCATCAGCGAACCCACAGACCGGGGGGCCTACTACGAGCAGTACTTC. Residues: CAISEPTDRGAYYEQYF.

This clonotype has just a few counts. The chain links TRBV3-1 to TRBJ2-5; D tentatively reads TRBD1 or TRBD2 (5 bases each). This CDR3 has 15 residues. V lost 3 bases and J lost 4, with 15 bases in between. From germline, CDR1 is LGHDT and CDR2 YNNKEL (reference sequence). The CDR3 DNA reads TGTGCCAGCAGCCACTACCTGAGGGGCGGAGAGACCCAGTACTTC. Protein product: CASSHYLRGGETQYF.